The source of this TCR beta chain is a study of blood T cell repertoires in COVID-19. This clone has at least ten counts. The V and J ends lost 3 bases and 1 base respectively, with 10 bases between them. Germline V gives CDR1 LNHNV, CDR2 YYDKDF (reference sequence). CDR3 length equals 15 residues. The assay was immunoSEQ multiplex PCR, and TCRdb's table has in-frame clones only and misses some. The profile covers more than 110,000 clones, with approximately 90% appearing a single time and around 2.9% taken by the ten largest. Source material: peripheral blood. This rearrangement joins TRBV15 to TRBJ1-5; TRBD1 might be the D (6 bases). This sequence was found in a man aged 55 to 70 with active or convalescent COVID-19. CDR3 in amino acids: CATSSSGTSNQPQHF. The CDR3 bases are TGTGCCACCAGCAGTTCCGGGACAAGCAATCAGCCCCAGCATTTT.